This TCR beta chain was sequenced for a study of blood T cell repertoires in COVID-19. As for the study in general: Sites in the United States, Italy and Spain provided acute and convalescent COVID-19 samples. Sample material is recorded as cDNA or gDNA derived from T cells, B-cell-depleted T cells, or PBMCs.

In the authors' methods: By means of reference gene primer amplification, nucleated cell counts were estimated. The method was immunoSEQ multiplex PCR; TCRdb's version includes in-frame clones alone and lacks a portion of them. That table is the source of V, J and clone size, and D and trimming were worked out from the DNA. This sample yields more than 150,000 clones, of which under 85% are seen a single time; about an eighth belongs to the top ten. V shed 1 base and J 7 bases; nucleotides not matched to a gene: 8. There are 15 residues in the CDR3. Germline V gene data show CDR1 as MNHEY and CDR2 as SVGAGI.

Sequencing was done on a sample of peripheral blood. J is TRBJ1-2 and V is TRBV6-5, with 8 bases lining up with TRBD1. The origin of this receptor is a man between 70 and 80 years old who had recovered from COVID-19. The CDR3 coding sequence is TGTGCCAGCAGTTACTTCGGACAGGGAGTAAGTGGCTACACCTTC. Translated, it gives CASSYFGQGVSGYTF.